This paragraph reports one TCR beta chain. As yet, its antigen is unknown. Primers: 60 Vbeta forward and 13 Jbeta reverse. Only in-frame clones appear in the TCRdb table, and some are missing; sequencing was by immunoSEQ multiplex PCR. The repertoire includes nearly 200,000 clones, around 86% of them detected once, and 5.5% to 7% sits in the top ten. These data come from a study of cytomegalovirus exposure and HLA in healthy donors. Study background: Counted in an early data release were tens of millions of unique TCRs from HLA-typed donors. Overall study findings and caveats: Later analysis showed most CMV-associated TCR beta chains appearing HLA-restricted.

Trimming removed 0 bases from V and 1 base from J, with 13 bases in between. There are 16 residues in the CDR3. Germline loops: CDR1 SGHAT, CDR2 FQNNGV. The rearrangement links TRBV11-2 to TRBJ2-7; D call uncertain. The origin of this receptor is a woman between 50 and 59 years old in good health and CMV-seropositive. The sequenced material came from PBMCs. CDR3 DNA sequence: TGTGCCAGCAGCTTAGATCTCCTGACTCGTTCCTACGAGCAGTACTTC. Translation gives CASSLDLLTRSYEQYF.